Given below is one TCR beta chain in context. The CDR3 contains 14 residues. With 5 bases clipped from V and 4 bases from J, the junction kept 5 bases outside the gene matches. Germline V gene lookup returns CDR1 MDHEN and CDR2 SYDVKM. This sample is drawn from a study of T cell responses to AZD1222 COVID-19 vaccine. The method was immunoSEQ multiplex PCR; TCRdb's version includes in-frame clones alone and lacks a portion of them. This sample has approximately 85,000 clones, with 80% to 90% found just once. The receptor was isolated from an adult in good health. The sequences come from peripheral blood, collected on day 0 of AZD1222 vaccination. J is TRBJ1-2 and V is TRBV28; 9 nucleotides align to TRBD1. The CDR3 spells CASSTPQGAYGYTF. For the CDR3, the DNA is TGTGCCAGCAGTACCCCACAGGGGGCCTATGGCTACACCTTC.